This entry concerns a single T cell receptor (beta chain). The data were taken from a study of shared clonotypes between healthy human individuals. In the study overall: CD4 naive and CD4 memory each took three plates per donor, while CD8 naive took two and CD8 memory one.

Clones were sequenced by immunoSEQ multiplex PCR, and TCRdb holds only the in-frame ones, with some missing. The table includes about 2 million clones, roughly 94% detected once. Healthy HIV-negative adults with no recent acute infections or vaccinations were recruited as donors. Germline CDR1 is SGHVS and CDR2 is FNYEAQ. The CDR3 extends over 13 amino acids. V was shortened by 2 bases and J by 13 bases, with 15 bases between the two germline ends. This clonotype originated in a man between 18 and 29 years old in good health. The rearrangement joins TRBV7-6 to TRBJ2-1, with D possibly being TRBD2 (5 bases). Sample: naive CD4+ T cells sorted from blood. Subset of the sample: CD45RA+ positively selected. CDR3 region: CASSLSPAASQFF. DNA for the CDR3: TGTGCCAGCAGCTTAAGTCCGGCGGCTAGCCAGTTCTTC.